Shown below are 25 T cell receptor beta chains from a single sample sequenced in a study of T cell responses to AZD1222 COVID-19 vaccine. Data came from immunoSEQ multiplex PCR; TCRdb stores just in-frame clones and leaves some out. This table holds roughly 150,000 clones, around nine tenths found once. The sequenced sample was peripheral blood, obtained on day 0 of AZD1222 vaccination. These receptor sequences come from an adult in good health.

J is TRBJ1-2 and V is TRBV30; weak D call: TRBD1 (5 bases). Germline loops: CDR1 GTSNPN, CDR2 SVGIG (reference sequence). The CDR3 totals 14 residues. The V end lost 0 bases, the J end lost 3 bases, and 11 bases lay between the germline ends. CDR3 region: CAWSVLDSYYGYTF. CDR3 sequence (DNA): TGTGCCTGGAGTGTACTAGACAGTTACTATGGCTACACCTTC.

The chain recombines TRBV10-3 with TRBJ1-2; the D is unclear. CDR3 length: 14 residues. CDR1 ENHRY and CDR2 SYGVKD come from the germline V gene. The V end was cut by 3 bases, the J end by 4 bases, with 12 bases between. CDR3 coding DNA: TGTGCCATCAGTGACCCCGCAGCCACCTATGGCTACACCTTC. Encoded protein: CAISDPAATYGYTF.

This sequence joins TRBV27 and TRBJ1-2, with 9 bases identical to TRBD1. There are 13 residues in the CDR3. Germline CDR1 reads MNHEY; CDR2 reads SMNVEV (reference sequence). V lost 6 bases and J lost 3; bases outside the gene matches: 2. The CDR3 bases are TGTGCCAGCAGATGGACAGGGGACTATGGCTACACCTTC. Its protein product is CASRWTGDYGYTF.

The chain recombines TRBV9 with TRBJ2-4, with D unresolved. Per germline, CDR1 SGDLS and CDR2 YYNGEE. The V gene lost 3 bases and the J gene lost 3 bases, with 10 bases spanning the gap. This CDR3 region has 14 residues. The CDR3 region is CASSDRPGKNIQYF. The CDR3 DNA reads TGTGCCAGCAGCGACCGACCAGGCAAAAACATTCAGTACTTC.

This clone has only a few counts. The chain carries TRBV24-1 and TRBJ1-2, with a tentative D call TRBD1 (6 bases). The CDR3 length is 14 residues. V gave up 2 bases and J gave up 5 bases, with 11 bases separating them. Germline V gene data show CDR1 as KGHDR and CDR2 as SFDVKD. The chain's CDR3 is CATSDSRGGYGYTF. The CDR3 bases are TGTGCCACCAGTGATTCCAGGGGCGGATATGGCTACACCTTC.

This sequence joins TRBV7-2 and TRBJ1-3; 7 nucleotides line up with TRBD1. Looked up from germline, CDR1 is SGHTA and CDR2 is FQGNSA. The CDR3 length is 13 residues. V gave up 3 bases and J gave up 4 bases; unmatched junction bases: 0. The CDR3 sequence: CASSLDRGNTIYF. The CDR3 nucleotides read TGTGCCAGCAGCTTGGACAGGGGAAACACCATATATTTT. Combining the CDR3 with reference TRBV7-2 and TRBJ1-3 gives the whole variable domain GAGVSQSPSNKVTEKGKDVELRCDPISGHTALYWYRQSLGQGLEFLIYFQGNSAPDKSGLPSDRFSAERTGGSVSTLTIQRTQQEDSAVYLCASSLDRGNTIYFGEGSWLTVV.

The chain couples TRBV20-1 to TRBJ1-1; the D is unclear. The V end lost 6 bases, the J end lost 7 bases, and 9 bases lay between the germline ends. The germline CDR1 and CDR2 sequences are DFQATT and SNEGSKA (reference sequence). This CDR3 has 10 residues. CDR3 amino acids: CSARTFEAFF. CDR3 nucleotides: TGCAGTGCCAGGACGTTTGAAGCTTTCTTT.

The V gene is TRBV3-1 (or the pseudogene TRBV3-2), the J gene TRBJ1-1; D not resolved. Trimming removed 5 bases at V and 0 bases at J, with 10 bases between. The germline CDR1 and CDR2 sequences are LGHDT and YNNKEL (reference sequence). This CDR3 region has 14 residues. In DNA, the CDR3 is TGTGCCAGCAGCGAAACACCTCTGAACACTGAAGCTTTCTTT. This sequence encodes CASSETPLNTEAFF.

The J gene is TRBJ1-1, the V gene TRBV30, with no clear D. This CDR3 spans 13 amino acids. Germline assignment: CDR1 GTSNPN and CDR2 SVGIG (reference sequence). V dropped 4 bases and J dropped 6 bases, with 15 bases sitting between them. CDR3 loop: CAWTTSPGAEAFF. CDR3 coding DNA: TGTGCCTGGACCACCTCTCCAGGAGCTGAAGCTTTCTTT.

This chain uses TRBV5-4 with TRBJ2-2; no clear D. The CDR3 is 15 amino acids. Germline CDR1 is SGHNT and CDR2 is YYREEE (reference sequence). V lost 7 bases to trimming and J lost 2 bases, with 15 bases between them. Here the CDR3 DNA reads TGTGCCAGCGCGGCCAGGTCTAAAAACACCGGGGAGCTGTTTTTT. As protein: CASAARSKNTGELFF.

This chain joins TRBV5-6 and TRBJ2-1; D perhaps matches TRBD1 (6 bases). The V end was cut by 4 bases, the J end by 10 bases, with 12 bases between. CDR3 size: 12 residues. CDR1 and CDR2 from the germline V gene are SGHDT and YYEEEE. The CDR3: CASSPRQVEQFF. CDR3 nucleotide sequence: TGTGCCAGCAGCCCTCGACAGGTCGAGCAGTTCTTC.

This clone was counted a few times. The chain carries TRBV4-3 and TRBJ1-3; D gene ambiguous. Germline V gene data show CDR1 as LGHNA and CDR2 as YSLEER. The CDR3 covers 16 residues. V lost 0 bases and J 0 bases, leaving 9 bases between the germline ends. CDR3 bases: TGCGCCAGCAGCCAAGAGACCGGGCTCTCTGGAAACACCATATATTTT. Its protein is CASSQETGLSGNTIYF.

V and J are TRBV3-1 (or the pseudogene TRBV3-2) and TRBJ1-3; D is uncertain. This CDR3 comprises 13 residues. CDR1 is LGHDT and CDR2 is YNNKEL in the germline V gene (reference sequence). The germline V and J ends were trimmed by 3 bases and 0 bases, with 3 bases remaining between them. Written as DNA, the CDR3 is TGTGCCAGCAGCCAGGGCTCTGGAAACACCATATATTTT. Its protein is CASSQGSGNTIYF.

The CDR3 sequence is CASSIQASTDTQYF. The CDR3 nucleotides are TGTGCCAGCAGTATCCAGGCAAGCACAGATACGCAGTATTTT. This chain uses TRBV28 with TRBJ2-3; D is unresolved. This CDR3 spans 14 amino acids. Germline-derived CDR1 and CDR2 are MDHEN and SYDVKM. The V end was cut by 5 bases, the J end by 0 bases, with 9 bases between. Drawing the rest from reference TRBV28 and TRBJ2-3, the complete variable domain is DVKVTQSSRYLVKRTGEKVFLECVQDMDHENMFWYRQDPGLGLRLIYFSYDVKMKEKGDIPEGYSVSREKKERFSLILESASTNQTSMYLCASSIQASTDTQYFGPGTRLTVL.

V is TRBV7-8 and J is TRBJ1-6, with a possible D match to TRBD1 (5 bases). CDR1 is SGHVS and CDR2 is FQNEAQ in the germline V gene. V lost 4 bases to trimming and J lost 9 bases, with 7 bases between them. This CDR3 has 12 amino acids. For the CDR3, the DNA is TGTGCCAGCAGCTCCAGGGCTTCACCCCTCCACTTT. The encoded protein is CASSSRASPLHF. The full variable domain, rest sourced from reference TRBV7-8 and TRBJ1-6, is GAGVSQSPRYKVAKRGQDVALRCDPISGHVSLFWYQQALGQGPEFLTYFQNEAQLDKSGLPSDRFFAERPEGSVSTLKIQRTQQEDSAVYLCASSSRASPLHFGNGTRLTVT.

The rearrangement links TRBV10-3 to TRBJ1-2; D unresolved. CDR1 and CDR2 from the germline V gene are ENHRY and SYGVKD. V lost 0 bases, J lost 2 bases, and 10 bases lay in between. The length of the CDR3 is 15 residues. The CDR3 coding sequence is TGTGCCATCAGTGAGTCGGGCCGGGAAAACTATGGCTACACCTTC. Protein product: CAISESGRENYGYTF.

The chain joins TRBV7-3 to TRBJ2-1; TRBD2 aligns across 16 bases. Trimming removed 0 bases from V and 10 bases from J; junction bases left unmatched: 3. CDR3 length equals 16 residues. Germline V lookup: CDR1 SGHTA, CDR2 FQGTGA. The CDR3 sequence is CASSLTGLAGGPEQFF. The CDR3 DNA follows: TGTGCCAGCAGCTTAACGGGACTAGCGGGAGGGCCCGAGCAGTTCTTC.

The chain uses TRBV5-1 and TRBJ2-7, with D maybe TRBD2 (6 bases). This CDR3 comprises 16 residues. CDR1 and CDR2 from the germline V gene are SGHRS and YFSETQ. The V gene lost 3 bases and the J gene lost 4 bases, with 20 bases spanning the gap. The CDR3 sequence is CASSSERLGATYEQYF. In DNA, the CDR3 is TGCGCCAGCAGCTCCGAACGACTAGGGGCTACTTACGAGCAGTACTTC.

This chain uses TRBV9 with TRBJ1-2; D is uncertain. Germline CDR1 is SGDLS and CDR2 is YYNGEE. The CDR3 consists of 15 residues. V was pared by 4 bases and J by 1 base, with 14 bases between. CDR3 protein: CASSLMGMGNYGYTF. The CDR3 DNA reads as TGTGCCAGCAGCTTAATGGGGATGGGTAACTATGGCTACACCTTC.

Of note for this clone: The sample contains more than one DNA sequence encoding this CDR3. J is TRBJ1-5 and V is TRBV19; no firm D call. V was shortened by 3 bases and J by 6 bases, with 6 bases between the two germline ends. The CDR3 contains 12 residues. In germline, CDR1 is LNHDA, CDR2 SQIVND (reference sequence). In DNA form, the CDR3 reads TGTGCCAGTAGTATCGAAGGTCAGCCCCAGCATTTT. It is translated as CASSIEGQPQHF.

The chain recombines TRBV6-6 with TRBJ1-2; the D is unclear. CDR3 length equals 13 residues. Trimming took off 5 bases at V and 8 bases at J, with 15 bases between the two ends. The germline CDR1 and CDR2 sequences are MNHNY and SVGAGI (reference sequence). CDR3 in DNA: TGTGCCAGCAGTGACGACGGGCTGTACGGCTACACCTTC. This sequence encodes CASSDDGLYGYTF.

The CDR3, as DNA: TGTGCCAGTAGTATCAGGGAGACAGGCCGTAAGCGGCCCCAGCATTTT. This encodes CASSIRETGRKRPQHF. V is TRBV19 and J is TRBJ1-5; the D gene is possibly TRBD1 (6 bases). V dropped 3 bases and J dropped 9 bases, with 21 bases sitting between them. CDR3 length: 16 amino acids. The germline V gene encodes CDR1 LNHDA and CDR2 SQIVND (reference sequence). The entire variable domain, with the rest obtained from reference TRBV19 and TRBJ1-5, is as follows: DGGITQSPKYLFRKEGQNVTLSCEQNLNHDAMYWYRQDPGQGLRLIYYSQIVNDFQKGDIAEGYSVSREKKESFPLTVTSAQKNPTAFYLCASSIRETGRKRPQHFGDGTRLSIL.

The chain links TRBV28 to TRBJ2-1; TRBD1 matches at 9 bases. This CDR3 region has 15 residues. Germline assignment: CDR1 MDHEN and CDR2 SYDVKM. V shed 9 bases, J shed 3 bases, and the junction held 9 bases outside the gene matches. CDR3 DNA sequence: TGTGCCAGTACTGAACAGGGGGCGGACTACAATGAGCAGTTCTTC. Its protein is CASTEQGADYNEQFF.

The gene calls are TRBV6-1 and TRBJ2-7; possibly TRBD1 for D (6 bases). The V end was cut by 5 bases, the J end by 4 bases, with 9 bases between. There are 12 residues in the CDR3. Germline V lookup: CDR1 MNHNS, CDR2 SASEGT. For the CDR3, the DNA is TGTGCCAGCAGTATCGGACAGTACGAGCAGTACTTC. Protein: CASSIGQYEQYF.

The table lists this clone with a count of one. CDR3 sequence reads: CASSPGARETQYF. As DNA, the CDR3 is TGTGCCAGCAGTCCTGGGGCGCGGGAGACCCAGTACTTC. The chain uses TRBV7-3 and TRBJ2-5; D perhaps matches TRBD1 (5 bases). V was trimmed by 6 bases and J by 5 bases, leaving 13 bases between them. Germline-derived CDR1 and CDR2 are SGHTA and FQGTGA. The CDR3 spans 13 residues.